This record concerns one TCR beta chain sequence. This entry comes from a study of blood T cell repertoires in COVID-19. Study-level information: Donors in the United States, Italy and Spain gave samples during acute or convalescent COVID-19. In each case, the material was cDNA or gDNA derived from T cells, B-cell-depleted T cells, or PBMCs.

J gave up 9 bases and V 7 bases, and 18 bases lay outside the gene matches. This CDR3 comprises 16 residues. The V gene's germline CDR1 is GTSNPN and CDR2 SVGIG (reference sequence). Assay: immunoSEQ multiplex PCR; the TCRdb copy retains only in-frame clones and omits some. The data contain about 98,000 clones, 82% of them singletons. This clonotype was obtained from a man of 80 years or more with acute or convalescent COVID-19. The sample consisted of peripheral blood. The rearrangement links TRBV30 to TRBJ1-6; 7 bases are shared with TRBD1. The CDR3 region is CASMPGQTVPSSPLHF. The CDR3 nucleotides read TGTGCCTCAATGCCGGGACAGACAGTCCCAAGTTCACCCCTCCACTTT.